This T cell receptor beta chain is from a study of blood T cell repertoires in COVID-19. Generated by immunoSEQ multiplex PCR, the TCRdb table keeps only in-frame clones and is missing some. The sample contains about 300,000 clones, about 85% of which appear only once. Recovered status applied to Cohort 3 donors who had two consecutive negative PCRs. It also applied to those with clearance or with symptom resolution. CDR3 length equals 12 residues. Germline V gene sequence: CDR1 GTSNPN, CDR2 SVGIG (reference sequence). V was cut by 2 bases and J by 11 bases, with 15 bases left in between. The genes are TRBV30 and TRBJ1-1, with unresolved D. Material: PBMCs or T cells enriched from blood (not recorded which). This TCR came from a woman aged 25 to 39 who had recovered from COVID-19. The CDR3 DNA is TGTGCCTGGAGTTTAATGGGCCATATTGCTTTCTTT. This sequence encodes CAWSLMGHIAFF.